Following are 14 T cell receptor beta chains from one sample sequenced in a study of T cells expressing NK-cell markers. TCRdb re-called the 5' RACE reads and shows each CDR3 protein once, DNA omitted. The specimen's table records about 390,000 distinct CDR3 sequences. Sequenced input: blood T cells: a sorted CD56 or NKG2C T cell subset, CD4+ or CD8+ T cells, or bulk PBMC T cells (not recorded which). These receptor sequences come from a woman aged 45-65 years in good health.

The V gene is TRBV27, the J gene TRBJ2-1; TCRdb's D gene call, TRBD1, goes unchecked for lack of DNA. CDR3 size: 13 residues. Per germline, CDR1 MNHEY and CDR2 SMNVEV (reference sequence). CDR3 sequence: CASSWTRGNEQFF.

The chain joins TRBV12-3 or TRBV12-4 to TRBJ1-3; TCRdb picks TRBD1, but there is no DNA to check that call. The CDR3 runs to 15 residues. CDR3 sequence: CASNPGQGGGNTIYF.

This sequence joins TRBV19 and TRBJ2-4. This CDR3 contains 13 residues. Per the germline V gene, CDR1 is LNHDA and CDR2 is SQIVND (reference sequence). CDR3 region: CASRAIAKNIQYF.

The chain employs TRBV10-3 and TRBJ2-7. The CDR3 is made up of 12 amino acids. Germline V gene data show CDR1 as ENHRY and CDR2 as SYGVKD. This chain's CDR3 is CAIGWQSYEQYF.

CDR3: CATSVGISTDTQYF. The V gene is TRBV24-1, the J gene TRBJ2-3; there is no DNA to check the TCRdb D call of TRBD1. Per the germline V gene, CDR1 is KGHDR and CDR2 is SFDVKD. This CDR3 region has 14 residues.

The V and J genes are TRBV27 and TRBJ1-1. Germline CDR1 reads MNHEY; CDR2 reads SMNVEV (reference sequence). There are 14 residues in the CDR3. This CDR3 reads CASSLSGGATEAFF.

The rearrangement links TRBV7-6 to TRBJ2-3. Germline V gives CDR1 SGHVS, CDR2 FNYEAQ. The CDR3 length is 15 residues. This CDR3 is CASSLAGQTGDTQYF.

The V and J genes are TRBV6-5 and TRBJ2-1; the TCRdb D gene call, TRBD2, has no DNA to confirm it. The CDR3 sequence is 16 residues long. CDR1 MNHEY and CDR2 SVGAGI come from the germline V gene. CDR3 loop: CASSTIRRLNYNEQFF.

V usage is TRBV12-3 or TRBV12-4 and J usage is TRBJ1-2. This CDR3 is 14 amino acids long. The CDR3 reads CASSLVLREGGYTF.

CDR3 amino acids: CASSNRGIKDGYTF. The chain carries TRBV5-1 and TRBJ1-2; TCRdb's D call, TRBD1, is unchecked because there is no DNA. Germline values: CDR1 SGHRS, CDR2 YFSETQ. CDR3 length: 14 amino acids. Based on the CDR3 plus reference TRBV5-1 and TRBJ1-2, the full variable domain is KAGVTQTPRYLIKTRGQQVTLSCSPISGHRSVSWYQQTPGQGLQFLFEYFSETQRNKGNFPGRFSGRQFSNSRSEMNVSTLELGDSALYLCASSNRGIKDGYTFGSGTRLTVV.

CDR3 region: CASSVDGDSPLHF. This sequence joins TRBV9 and TRBJ1-6. In germline, CDR1 is SGDLS, CDR2 YYNGEE. CDR3 length equals 13 residues.

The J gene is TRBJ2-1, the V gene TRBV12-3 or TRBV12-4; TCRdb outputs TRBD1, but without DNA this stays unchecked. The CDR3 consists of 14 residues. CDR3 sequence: CASSTSGTGTEQFF.

The CDR3 reads CASGDRGFDQETQYF. This sequence joins TRBV12-3 or TRBV12-4 and TRBJ2-5; the D call from TCRdb, TRBD1, cannot be confirmed without DNA. The CDR3 consists of 15 residues.

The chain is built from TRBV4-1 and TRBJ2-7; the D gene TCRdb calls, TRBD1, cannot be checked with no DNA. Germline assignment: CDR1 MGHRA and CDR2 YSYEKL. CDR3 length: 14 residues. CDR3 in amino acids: CASSPTGPPYEQYF.